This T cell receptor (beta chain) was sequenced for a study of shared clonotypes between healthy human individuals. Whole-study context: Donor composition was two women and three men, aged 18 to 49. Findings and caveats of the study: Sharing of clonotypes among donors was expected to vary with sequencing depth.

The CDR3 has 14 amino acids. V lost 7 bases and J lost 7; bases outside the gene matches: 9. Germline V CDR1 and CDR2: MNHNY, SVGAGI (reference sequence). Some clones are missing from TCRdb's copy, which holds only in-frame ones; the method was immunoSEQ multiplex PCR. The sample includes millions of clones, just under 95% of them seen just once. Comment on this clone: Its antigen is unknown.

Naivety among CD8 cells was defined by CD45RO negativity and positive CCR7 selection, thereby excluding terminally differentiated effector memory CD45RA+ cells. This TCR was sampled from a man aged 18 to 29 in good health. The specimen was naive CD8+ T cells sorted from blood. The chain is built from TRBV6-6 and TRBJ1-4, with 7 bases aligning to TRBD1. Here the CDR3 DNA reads TGTGCCAGCACCCACGGGGGACAGCCTGAAAAACTGTTTTTT. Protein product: CASTHGGQPEKLFF.